The TCR beta chain described here comes from a study of blood T cell repertoires in COVID-19. While infection was still active, Seattle patients were enrolled and then followed longitudinally. Profiling relied on immunoSEQ multiplex PCR, and the TCRdb table lists in-frame clones only, not all of them. The profile shows hundreds of thousands of clones, around 90% of them singletons. The clonotype comes from a man aged 18 to 29 with COVID-19, enrolled during active disease. Sequences were obtained from peripheral blood.

The CDR3 DNA reads TGTGCCAGTAGTGGTGCTCGGGTGAGGATTTCACCCCTCCACTTT. This codes for CASSGARVRISPLHF. The rearrangement links TRBV19 to TRBJ1-6; D gene uncertain. The CDR3 consists of 15 residues. Trimming removed 5 bases from V and 9 bases from J, with 17 bases in between. The germline CDR1 and CDR2 sequences are LNHDA and SQIVND (reference sequence). The whole variable domain, filled in from reference TRBV19 and TRBJ1-6, reads DGGITQSPKYLFRKEGQNVTLSCEQNLNHDAMYWYRQDPGQGLRLIYYSQIVNDFQKGDIAEGYSVSREKKESFPLTVTSAQKNPTAFYLCASSGARVRISPLHFGNGTRLTVT.